The rows below give T cell receptor beta chains drawn from one sample of a study of response to subunit inactivated influenza vaccine. Each CDR3 protein is one row after TCRdb ran MiXCR on the RT-PCR reads. The sample carries fewer than 800,000 distinct CDR3 sequences, less than 20% recorded once. The input for sequencing was PBMCs from blood, taken about 11 days after vaccination. The receptors stem from a man aged 50 to 59 who received an inactivated influenza vaccine. Both conserved end residues are part of each CDR3. A D gene is named only where the DNA matches it firmly. Size values are once, few and many counts, or a class for expanded clones, and some rows have none.

D,V,J,size,DNA,CDR3
-,TRBV6-2/TRBV6-3,TRBJ2-6,many,TGTGCCAGCAGTCCACCCGCAGGGCTCTCTGGGGCCAACGTCCTGACTTTC,CASSPPAGLSGANVLTF
TRBD2,TRBV27,TRBJ2-7,many,TGTGCCAGCAGTGTAACTAGCGGGTTTTACGAGCAGTACTTC,CASSVTSGFYEQYF
TRBD1,TRBV7-9,TRBJ2-7,few,TGTGCCAGCAGCGATGGTCCCCGGGACAGGGGATACGAGCAGTACTTC,CASSDGPRDRGYEQYF
TRBD1,TRBV5-1,TRBJ1-4,many,TGCGCCAGCAGCTGGGACAGTGTCGAAGAAAAACTGTTTTTT,CASSWDSVEEKLFF
-,TRBV7-2,TRBJ1-5,few,TGTGCCAGCAGCTTAGGGCAGGCGGGGGATCAGCCCCAGCATTTT,CASSLGQAGDQPQHF
-,TRBV30,TRBJ2-1,few,TGTGCCTGGAGTGGGGGGATGACAAGGGAGCAGTTCTTC,CAWSGGMTREQFF
-,TRBV7-9,TRBJ2-3,few,TGTGCCAGCAGCCACGACAGGAGTAAGCAGTATTTT,CASSHDRSKQYF
TRBD1,TRBV5-1,TRBJ1-2,few,TGCGCCAGCAGCTTGACCTATGGACAGGGGGACTATGGCTACACCTTC,CASSLTYGQGDYGYTF
-,TRBV12-3/TRBV12-4,TRBJ1-2,-,TGTGCCAGCAGTTTAGTAGGGGAGCGCGGCTACACCTTC,CASSLVGERGYTF
-,TRBV20-1,TRBJ2-7,few,TGCAGTGCGGGGGACAACTCCTACGAGCAGTACTTC,CSAGDNSYEQYF
-,TRBV20-1,TRBJ2-1,-,TGCAGTGCTAGACAAGGAGAGAGCTCCTACAATGAGCAGTTCTTC,CSARQGESSYNEQFF
-,TRBV30,TRBJ1-6,few,TGTGCCTGGAGCCACGGTGTGGGTGATTCACCCCTCCACTTT,CAWSHGVGDSPLHF
TRBD2,TRBV14,TRBJ2-1,few,TGTGCCAGCAGCCAAGATTTCACCTCGGGGGGCTACAATGAGCAGTTCTTC,CASSQDFTSGGYNEQFF
-,TRBV6-2/TRBV6-3,TRBJ1-5,-,TGTGCCAGCAGTTTAACAGGGAGCCCTGGACAGCCCCAGCATTTT,CASSLTGSPGQPQHF
TRBD1,TRBV11-2,TRBJ1-1,many,TGTGCCAGCAGCCGGGGGACAGGGGGAATGAACACTGAAGCTTTCTTT,CASSRGTGGMNTEAFF
TRBD2,TRBV6-1,TRBJ2-3,few,TGTGCCAGCAGTGAAGGCGCGGGGGTTAGTCGGTATTTT,CASSEGAGVSRYF
-,TRBV7-9,TRBJ1-2,-,TGTGCCAGCAGCCCCCGGGTTTCAGATGGCTACACCTTC,CASSPRVSDGYTF
-,TRBV29-1,TRBJ2-3,-,TGCAGCGTGGGCCCTAACACAGATACGCAGTATTTT,CSVGPNTDTQYF
-,TRBV9,TRBJ2-2,many,TGTGCCAGCAGCGAGGGTGGCGGAAACACCGGGGAGCTGTTTTTT,CASSEGGGNTGELFF
-,TRBV2,TRBJ1-1,many,TGTGCCAGCGGTCCGGATATGAACACTGAAGCTTTCTTT,CASGPDMNTEAFF
-,TRBV16,TRBJ2-5,-,TGTGCCAGCAGCCAAGGATCCAAAGAGACCCAGTACTTC,CASSQGSKETQYF
TRBD2,TRBV28,TRBJ2-1,-,TGTGCCAGCAGACTTACTAGCGGGAGTTTCGATGAGCAGTTCTTC,CASRLTSGSFDEQFF
-,TRBV7-7,TRBJ2-1,few,TGTGCTAGCAGCTTAGGAGGGAGGAGCTCCTACAATGAGCAGTTCTTC,CASSLGGRSSYNEQFF
TRBD1,TRBV2,TRBJ2-6,-,TGTGCCAGCAGCCGGGACAGGGGGCGGGGAGGGGCCAACGTCCTGACTTTC,CASSRDRGRGGANVLTF
-,TRBV27,TRBJ2-1,-,TGTGCCAGCAGTTGGGGAGGGGGACAGAGGAACAATGAGCAGTTCTTC,CASSWGGGQRNNEQFF
TRBD2,TRBV12-3/TRBV12-4,TRBJ2-1,many,TGTGCCAGCACTCCCGGGACTAGCGGGAACAATGAGCAGTTCTTC,CASTPGTSGNNEQFF
TRBD2,TRBV5-6,TRBJ2-3,once,TGTGCCAGCAGCTTACACGGACTAGCGGGACCAGATACGCAGTATTTT,CASSLHGLAGPDTQYF
TRBD1,TRBV7-2,TRBJ2-3,few,TGTGCCAGCAGCTCCCGACAGGGTTACACAGATACGCAGTATTTT,CASSSRQGYTDTQYF
-,TRBV3-1,TRBJ2-4,few,TGTGCCAGCAGCCAAGAAGGAAACATTCAGTACTTC,CASSQEGNIQYF
TRBD2,TRBV20-1,TRBJ2-3,few,TGCAGTGCTCGCCCGGGGACTAGCGGGGTCACAGATACGCAGTATTTT,CSARPGTSGVTDTQYF
-,TRBV7-9,TRBJ2-2,many,TGTGCCAGCAGCTTACGAGGCGGCACCGGGGAGCTGTTTTTT,CASSLRGGTGELFF
-,TRBV18,TRBJ2-3,few,TGTGCCAGCTCACCAAACAGGGTTGGCACAGATACGCAGTATTTT,CASSPNRVGTDTQYF
TRBD1,TRBV7-8,TRBJ1-5,-,TGTGCCAGCAGCTCCACCGACCGTGGACAGGCCGATAGCAATCAGCCCCAGCATTTT,CASSSTDRGQADSNQPQHF
-,TRBV2,TRBJ1-4,few,TGTGCCAGCAGCGGGGAGGCTAATGAAAAACTGTTTTTT,CASSGEANEKLFF
-,TRBV5-6,TRBJ1-2,-,TGTGCCAGCAGCTTATCGGGGGGCCCTGGCTACACCTTC,CASSLSGGPGYTF
-,TRBV7-2,TRBJ2-5,few,TGTGCCAGCAGCTTAGCGCGGTATTCCCAAGAGACCCAGTACTTC,CASSLARYSQETQYF
-,TRBV7-6,TRBJ2-1,few,TGTGCCAGCAGCTTAGGATCAGAGACAGACTCTAATGAGCAGTTCTTC,CASSLGSETDSNEQFF
-,TRBV2,TRBJ1-1,many,TGTGCCAGCAGTGAAGTGAACACTGAAGCTTTCTTT,CASSEVNTEAFF
-,TRBV6-1,TRBJ2-2,-,TGTGCCAGTACCAAGGACAGAGAGAACACCGGGGAGCTGTTTTTT,CASTKDRENTGELFF
TRBD2,TRBV6-2/TRBV6-3,TRBJ2-1,once,TGTGCCAGCGGACTAGCTCTTGCCTACAATGAGCAGTTCTTC,CASGLALAYNEQFF
TRBD2,TRBV28,TRBJ2-7,-,TGTGCCAGCAGTTTCTCGACTAGCGGGATTACCTACGAGCAGTACTTC,CASSFSTSGITYEQYF